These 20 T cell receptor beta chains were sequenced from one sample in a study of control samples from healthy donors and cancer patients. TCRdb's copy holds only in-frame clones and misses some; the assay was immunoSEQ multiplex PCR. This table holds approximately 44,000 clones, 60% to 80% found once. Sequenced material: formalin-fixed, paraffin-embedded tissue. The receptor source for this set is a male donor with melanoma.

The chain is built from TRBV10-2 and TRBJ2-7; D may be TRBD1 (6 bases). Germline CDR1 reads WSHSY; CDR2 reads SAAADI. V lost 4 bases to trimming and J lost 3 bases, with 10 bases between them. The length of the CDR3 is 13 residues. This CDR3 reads CASSVGGYYEQYF. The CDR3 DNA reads TGCGCCAGCAGTGTAGGGGGATACTACGAGCAGTACTTC.

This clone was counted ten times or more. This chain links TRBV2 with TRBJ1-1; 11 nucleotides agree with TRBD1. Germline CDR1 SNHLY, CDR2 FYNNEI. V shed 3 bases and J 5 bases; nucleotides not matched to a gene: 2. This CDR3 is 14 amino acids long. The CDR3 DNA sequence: TGTGCCAGCAGTGATGGGACAGGGGGTACTGAAGCTTTCTTT. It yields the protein CASSDGTGGTEAFF.

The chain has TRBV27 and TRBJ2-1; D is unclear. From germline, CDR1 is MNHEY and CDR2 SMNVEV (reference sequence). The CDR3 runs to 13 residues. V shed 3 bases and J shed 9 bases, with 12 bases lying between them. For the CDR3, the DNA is TGTGCCAGCAGTTTCCAGATAGTGGGTGAGCAGTTCTTC. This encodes CASSFQIVGEQFF.

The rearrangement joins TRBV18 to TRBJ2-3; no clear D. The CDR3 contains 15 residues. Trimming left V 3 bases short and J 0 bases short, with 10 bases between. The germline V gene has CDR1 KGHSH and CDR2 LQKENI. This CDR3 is CASSPSQPSTDTQYF. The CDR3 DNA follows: TGTGCCAGCTCACCGTCCCAACCCAGCACAGATACGCAGTATTTT.

This chain's CDR3 is CASSLQTSGTDTQYF. The DNA of the CDR3 is TGTGCCAGCAGCTTACAGACTAGCGGGACAGATACGCAGTATTTT. The rearrangement uses TRBV7-9 and TRBJ2-3; 10 nucleotides align to TRBD2. This CDR3 comprises 15 residues. J was trimmed by 3 bases and V by 2 bases; bases with no gene match: 2. Germline assignment: CDR1 SEHNR and CDR2 FQNEAQ (reference sequence).

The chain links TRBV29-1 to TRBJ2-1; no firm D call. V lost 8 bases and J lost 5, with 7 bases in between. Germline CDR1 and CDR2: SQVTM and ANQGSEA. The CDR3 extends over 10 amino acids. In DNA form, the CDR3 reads TGCAGCTCCGGGCACAATGAGCAGTTCTTC. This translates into CSSGHNEQFF.

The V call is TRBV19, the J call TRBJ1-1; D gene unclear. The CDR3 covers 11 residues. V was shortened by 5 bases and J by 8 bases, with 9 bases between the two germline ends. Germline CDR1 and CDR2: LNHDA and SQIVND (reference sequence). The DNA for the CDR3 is TGTGCCAGTAGTTACTCGGCGGAAGCTTTCTTT. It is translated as CASSYSAEAFF.

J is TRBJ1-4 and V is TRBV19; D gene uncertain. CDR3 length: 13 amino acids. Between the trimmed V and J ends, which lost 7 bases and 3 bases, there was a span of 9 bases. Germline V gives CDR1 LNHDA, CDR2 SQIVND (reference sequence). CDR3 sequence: CASKRRANEKLFF. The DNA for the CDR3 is TGTGCCAGTAAGCGAAGGGCTAATGAAAAACTGTTTTTT. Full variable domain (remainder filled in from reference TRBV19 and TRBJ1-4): DGGITQSPKYLFRKEGQNVTLSCEQNLNHDAMYWYRQDPGQGLRLIYYSQIVNDFQKGDIAEGYSVSREKKESFPLTVTSAQKNPTAFYLCASKRRANEKLFFGSGTQLSVL.

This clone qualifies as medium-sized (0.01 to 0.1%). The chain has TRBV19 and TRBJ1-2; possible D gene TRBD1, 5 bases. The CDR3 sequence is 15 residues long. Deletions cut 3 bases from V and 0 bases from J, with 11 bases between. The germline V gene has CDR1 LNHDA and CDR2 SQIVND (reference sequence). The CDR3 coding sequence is TGTGCCAGTAGTATTATCGGCAGGGCTAACTATGGCTACACCTTC. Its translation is CASSIIGRANYGYTF.

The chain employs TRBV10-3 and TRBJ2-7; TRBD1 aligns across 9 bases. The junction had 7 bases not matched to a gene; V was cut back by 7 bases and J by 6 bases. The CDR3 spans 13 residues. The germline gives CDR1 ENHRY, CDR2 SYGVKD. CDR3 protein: CAITGGQGGEQYF. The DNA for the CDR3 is TGTGCCATCACCGGGGGACAGGGTGGCGAGCAGTACTTC.

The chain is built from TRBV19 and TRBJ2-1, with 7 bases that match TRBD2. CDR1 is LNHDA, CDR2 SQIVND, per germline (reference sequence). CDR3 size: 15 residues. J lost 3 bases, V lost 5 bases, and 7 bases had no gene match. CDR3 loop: CASSVSGEGYNEQFF. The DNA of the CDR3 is TGTGCCAGTAGTGTTTCGGGGGAGGGCTACAATGAGCAGTTCTTC.

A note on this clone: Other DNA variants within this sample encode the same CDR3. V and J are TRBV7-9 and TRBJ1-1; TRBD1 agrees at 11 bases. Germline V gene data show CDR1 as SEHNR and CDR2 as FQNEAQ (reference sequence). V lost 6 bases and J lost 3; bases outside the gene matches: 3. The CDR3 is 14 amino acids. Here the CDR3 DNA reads TGTGCCAGCAGTTTGGGACAGGGGGACACTGAAGCTTTCTTT. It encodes CASSLGQGDTEAFF.

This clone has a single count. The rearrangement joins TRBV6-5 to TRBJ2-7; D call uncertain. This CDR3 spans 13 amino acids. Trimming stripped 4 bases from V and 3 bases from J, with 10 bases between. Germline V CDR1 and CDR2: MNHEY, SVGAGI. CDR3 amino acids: CASSWALGYEQYF. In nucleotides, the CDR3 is TGTGCCAGCAGTTGGGCCTTGGGCTACGAGCAGTACTTC.

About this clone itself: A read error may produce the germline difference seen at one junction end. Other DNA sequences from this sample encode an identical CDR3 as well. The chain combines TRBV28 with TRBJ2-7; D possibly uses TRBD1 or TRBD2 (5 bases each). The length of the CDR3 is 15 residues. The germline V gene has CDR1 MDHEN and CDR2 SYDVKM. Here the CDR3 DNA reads TGTGCCAGCAGTTCACGGGGACGGACCCAGGACGAGCAGTATTTC. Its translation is CASSSRGRTQDEQYF.

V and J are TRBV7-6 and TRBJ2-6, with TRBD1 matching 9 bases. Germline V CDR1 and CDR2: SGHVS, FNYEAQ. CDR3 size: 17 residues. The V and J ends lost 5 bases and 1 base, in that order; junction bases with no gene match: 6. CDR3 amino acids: CASSPGTGTSGANVLTF. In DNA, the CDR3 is TGTGCCAGCAGCCCCGGGACAGGGACTTCTGGGGCCAACGTCCTGACTTTC.

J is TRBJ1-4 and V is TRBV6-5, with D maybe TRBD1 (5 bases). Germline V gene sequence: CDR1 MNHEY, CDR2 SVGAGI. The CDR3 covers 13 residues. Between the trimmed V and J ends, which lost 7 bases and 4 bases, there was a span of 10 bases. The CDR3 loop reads CASTGGDNEKLFF. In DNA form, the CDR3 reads TGTGCCAGCACCGGGGGGGATAATGAAAAACTGTTTTTT.

The DNA of the CDR3 is TGCAGTGTCCACCTAGCAGATACGCAGTATTTT. It translates to CSVHLADTQYF. The chain uses TRBV20-1 and TRBJ2-3; D is unclear. Germline lookup yields CDR1 DFQATT and CDR2 SNEGSKA (reference sequence). Deletions cut 7 bases from V and 4 bases from J, with 9 bases between. This CDR3 spans 11 amino acids.

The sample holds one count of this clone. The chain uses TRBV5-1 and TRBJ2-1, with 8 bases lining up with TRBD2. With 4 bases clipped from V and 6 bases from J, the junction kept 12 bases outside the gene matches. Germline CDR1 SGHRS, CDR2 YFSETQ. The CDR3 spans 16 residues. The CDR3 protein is CASSAHSGTTFNEQFF. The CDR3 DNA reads TGCGCCAGCAGCGCCCATAGCGGGACAACATTCAATGAGCAGTTCTTC.

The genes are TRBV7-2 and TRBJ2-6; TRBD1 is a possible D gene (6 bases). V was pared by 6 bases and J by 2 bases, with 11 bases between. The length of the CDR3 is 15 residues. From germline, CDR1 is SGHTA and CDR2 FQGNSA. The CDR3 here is CASSLDSAGANVLTF. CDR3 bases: TGTGCCAGCAGTTTGGACAGCGCTGGGGCCAACGTCCTGACTTTC.

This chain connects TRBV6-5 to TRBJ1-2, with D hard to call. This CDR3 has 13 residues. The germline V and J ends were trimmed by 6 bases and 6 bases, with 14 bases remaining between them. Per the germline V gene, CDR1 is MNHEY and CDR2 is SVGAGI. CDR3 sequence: CASRQRRTNGYTF. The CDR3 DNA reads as TGTGCCAGCAGGCAACGGCGTACGAATGGCTACACCTTC.